This paragraph reports one TCR beta chain. One junction end disagrees with the germline gene, perhaps due to a read error. Germline V gene data show CDR1 as SGHTA and CDR2 as FQGNSA. This CDR3 comprises 14 residues. Unique molecular identifiers tagged the TCRbeta library. One entry per CDR3 protein, called by TCRdb with MiXCR from the PCR reads. This table has 200,000 to 250,000 distinct CDR3 sequences, roughly a tenth appearing once. The data were taken from a study of T-cell reconstitution after alpha-beta-depleted transplantation in children. The chain carries TRBV7-2 and TRBJ1-2, with D possibly being TRBD1 (5 bases). This sequence originates from a child younger than two with acute myeloid leukemia, due to receive a stem cell transplant. This specimen was PBMCs, taken before TCRalphabeta/CD19-depleted stem cell transplant. CDR3 sequence: CSSRRDSSAGGYTF. DNA for the CDR3: TGTTCCAGCAGACGGGACTCCTCAGCAGGTGGCTACACCTTC. The variable domain in full, completed from reference TRBV7-2 and TRBJ1-2, reads GAGVSQSPSNKVTEKGKDVELRCDPISGHTALYWYRQSLGQGLEFLIYFQGNSAPDKSGLPSDRFSAERTGGSVSTLTIQRTQQEDSAVYLCSSRRDSSAGGYTFGSGTRLTVV.